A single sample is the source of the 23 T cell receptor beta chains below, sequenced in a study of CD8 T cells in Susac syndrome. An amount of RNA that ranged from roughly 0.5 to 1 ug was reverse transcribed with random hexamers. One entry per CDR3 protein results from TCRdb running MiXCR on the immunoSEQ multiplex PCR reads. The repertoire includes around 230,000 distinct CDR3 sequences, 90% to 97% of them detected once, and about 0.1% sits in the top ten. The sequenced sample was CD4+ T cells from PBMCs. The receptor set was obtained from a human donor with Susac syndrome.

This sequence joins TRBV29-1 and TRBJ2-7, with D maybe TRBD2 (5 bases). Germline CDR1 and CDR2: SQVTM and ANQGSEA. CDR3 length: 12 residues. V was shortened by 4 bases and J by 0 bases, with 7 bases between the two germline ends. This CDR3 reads CSVASFSYEQYF. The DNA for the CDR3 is TGCAGCGTTGCTAGCTTCTCCTACGAGCAGTACTTC.

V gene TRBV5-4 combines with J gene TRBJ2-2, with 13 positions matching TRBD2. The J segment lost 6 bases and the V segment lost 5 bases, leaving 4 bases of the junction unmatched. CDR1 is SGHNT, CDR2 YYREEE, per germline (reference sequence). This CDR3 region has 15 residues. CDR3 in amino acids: CASRPLAGGPGELFF. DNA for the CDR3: TGTGCCAGCAGACCACTAGCGGGAGGGCCCGGGGAGCTGTTTTTT.

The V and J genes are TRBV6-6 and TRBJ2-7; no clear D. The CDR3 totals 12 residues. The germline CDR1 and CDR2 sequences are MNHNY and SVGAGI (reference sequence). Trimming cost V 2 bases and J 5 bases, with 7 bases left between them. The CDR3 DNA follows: TGTGCCAGCAGTTACGACATGGACGAGCAGTACTTC. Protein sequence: CASSYDMDEQYF.

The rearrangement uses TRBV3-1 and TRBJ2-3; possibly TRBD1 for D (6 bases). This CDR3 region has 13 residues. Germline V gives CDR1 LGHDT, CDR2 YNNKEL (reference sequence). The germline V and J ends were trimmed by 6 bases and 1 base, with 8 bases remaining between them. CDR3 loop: CASSRTGTDTQYF. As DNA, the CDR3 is TGTGCCAGCAGTCGGACAGGCACAGATACGCAGTATTTT.

The CDR3 region has the DNA TGTGCCAGCAGCTTTACCGCGAGCACAGATACGCAGTATTTT. Its protein is CASSFTASTDTQYF. This chain links TRBV7-9 with TRBJ2-3, with D unresolved. From germline, CDR1 is SEHNR and CDR2 FQNEAQ (reference sequence). The CDR3 length is 14 residues. Trimming took 3 bases from V and 0 from J, leaving 7 bases between them.

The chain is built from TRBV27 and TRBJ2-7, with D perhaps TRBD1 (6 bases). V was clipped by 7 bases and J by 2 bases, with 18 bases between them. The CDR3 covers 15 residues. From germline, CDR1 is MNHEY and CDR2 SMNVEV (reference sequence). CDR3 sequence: CASTPVRGNAYEQYF. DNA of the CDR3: TGTGCCAGCACCCCGGTCAGGGGAAACGCCTACGAGCAGTACTTC.

The CDR3 nucleotides read TGCAGTGCTAGTGACGGGACTAGCGGGGTCTACGAGCAGTACTTC. It translates to CSASDGTSGVYEQYF. This rearrangement joins TRBV20-1 to TRBJ2-7; 13 bases are a match to TRBD2. J was trimmed by 3 bases and V by 3 bases; bases with no gene match: 5. The CDR3 covers 15 residues. Germline assignment: CDR1 DFQATT and CDR2 SNEGSKA (reference sequence).

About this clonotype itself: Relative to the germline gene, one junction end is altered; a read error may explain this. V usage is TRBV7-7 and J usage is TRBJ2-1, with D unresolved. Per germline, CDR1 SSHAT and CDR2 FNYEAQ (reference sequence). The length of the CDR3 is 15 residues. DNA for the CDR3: TGTGCTAGCAGCTTAGAGGTGGTCCCTTACAATGAGCAGTTCTTC. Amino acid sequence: CASSLEVVPYNEQFF.

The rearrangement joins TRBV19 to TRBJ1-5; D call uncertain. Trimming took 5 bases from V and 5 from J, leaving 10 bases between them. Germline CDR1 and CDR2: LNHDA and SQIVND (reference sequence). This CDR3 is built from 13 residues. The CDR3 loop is CASSGLGDQPQHF. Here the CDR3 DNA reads TGTGCCAGTAGTGGGTTGGGCGATCAGCCCCAGCATTTT.

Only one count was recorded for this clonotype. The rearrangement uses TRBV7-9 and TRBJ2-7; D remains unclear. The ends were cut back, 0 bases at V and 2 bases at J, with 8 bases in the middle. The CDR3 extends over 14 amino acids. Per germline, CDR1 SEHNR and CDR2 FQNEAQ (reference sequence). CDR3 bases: TGTGCCAGCAGCTTAGCGGAACTAACCTACGAGCAGTACTTC. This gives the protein CASSLAELTYEQYF.

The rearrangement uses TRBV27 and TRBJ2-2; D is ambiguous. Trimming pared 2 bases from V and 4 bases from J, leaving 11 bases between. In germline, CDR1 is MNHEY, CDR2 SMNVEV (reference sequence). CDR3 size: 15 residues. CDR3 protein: CASSLDLVSTGELFF. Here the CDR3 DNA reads TGTGCCAGCAGTTTAGACCTAGTGAGCACCGGGGAGCTGTTTTTT.

CDR3 region: CASSPWEGNQPQHF. CDR3 DNA: TGTGCCAGCAGCCCATGGGAGGGCAATCAGCCCCAGCATTTT. V is TRBV12-3 or TRBV12-4 and J is TRBJ1-5; D is unresolved. V lost 6 bases and J lost 2, with 11 bases in between. The CDR3 extends over 14 amino acids.

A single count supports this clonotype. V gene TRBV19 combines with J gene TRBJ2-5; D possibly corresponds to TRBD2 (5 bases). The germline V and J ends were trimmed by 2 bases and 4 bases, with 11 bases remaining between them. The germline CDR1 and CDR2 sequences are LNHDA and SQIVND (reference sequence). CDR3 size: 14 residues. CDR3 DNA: TGTGCCAGTAGTATATCGAGGGTTGGAGAGACCCAGTACTTC. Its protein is CASSISRVGETQYF.

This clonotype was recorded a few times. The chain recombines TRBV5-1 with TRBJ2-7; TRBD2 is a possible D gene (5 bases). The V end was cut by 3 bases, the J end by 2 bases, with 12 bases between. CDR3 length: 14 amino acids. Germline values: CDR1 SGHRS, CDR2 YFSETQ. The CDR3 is CASSSDSLPYEQYF. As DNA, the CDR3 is TGCGCCAGCAGCTCGGACTCTCTGCCCTACGAGCAGTACTTC.

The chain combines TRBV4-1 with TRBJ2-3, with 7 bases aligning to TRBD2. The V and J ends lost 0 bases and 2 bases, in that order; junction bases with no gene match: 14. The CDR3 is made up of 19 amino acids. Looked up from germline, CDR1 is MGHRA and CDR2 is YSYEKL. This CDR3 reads CASSQEDLTARDYTDTQYF. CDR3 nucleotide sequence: TGCGCCAGCAGCCAAGAGGATCTTACTGCACGGGACTACACAGATACGCAGTATTTT.

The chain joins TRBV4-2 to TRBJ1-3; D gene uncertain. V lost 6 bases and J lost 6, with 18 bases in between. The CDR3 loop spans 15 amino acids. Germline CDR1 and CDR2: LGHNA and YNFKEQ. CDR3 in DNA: TGTGCCAGCAGACAATCGCCGGGAGCACCAAACACCATATATTTT. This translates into CASRQSPGAPNTIYF.

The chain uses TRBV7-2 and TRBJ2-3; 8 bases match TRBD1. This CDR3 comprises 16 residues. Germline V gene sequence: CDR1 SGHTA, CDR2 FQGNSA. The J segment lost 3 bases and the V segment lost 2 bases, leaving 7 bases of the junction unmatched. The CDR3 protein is CASSLRGQGATDTQYF. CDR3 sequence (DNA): TGTGCCAGCAGCTTACGTGGGCAGGGGGCAACAGATACGCAGTATTTT.

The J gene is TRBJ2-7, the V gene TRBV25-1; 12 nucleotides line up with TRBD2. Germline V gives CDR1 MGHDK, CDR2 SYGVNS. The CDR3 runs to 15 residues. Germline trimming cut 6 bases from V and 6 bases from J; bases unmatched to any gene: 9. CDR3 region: CASRPRLAGVPEQYF. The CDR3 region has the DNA TGTGCCAGCAGACCCCGACTAGCGGGAGTCCCCGAGCAGTACTTC.

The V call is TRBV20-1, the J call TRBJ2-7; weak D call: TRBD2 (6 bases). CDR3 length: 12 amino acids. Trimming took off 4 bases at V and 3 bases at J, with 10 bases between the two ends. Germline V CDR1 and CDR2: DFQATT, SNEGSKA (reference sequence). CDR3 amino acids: CSATKTSYEQYF. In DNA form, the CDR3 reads TGCAGTGCTACCAAGACTAGCTACGAGCAGTACTTC.

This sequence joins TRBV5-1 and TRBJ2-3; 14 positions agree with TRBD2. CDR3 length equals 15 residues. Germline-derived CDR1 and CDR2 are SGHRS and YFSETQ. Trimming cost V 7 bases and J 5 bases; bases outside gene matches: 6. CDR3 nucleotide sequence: TGCGCCAGCCGACTAGCGGGAGGGATAGGAGATACGCAGTATTTT. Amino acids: CASRLAGGIGDTQYF.

CDR3 DNA: TGCAGTGCTAGCTGGAGCCCGAACACTGAAGCTTTCTTT. Amino acids: CSASWSPNTEAFF. V and J are TRBV20-1 and TRBJ1-1, with D uncertain. Trimming left V 3 bases short and J 1 base short, with 9 bases between. The CDR3 runs to 13 residues. From germline, CDR1 is DFQATT and CDR2 SNEGSKA (reference sequence).

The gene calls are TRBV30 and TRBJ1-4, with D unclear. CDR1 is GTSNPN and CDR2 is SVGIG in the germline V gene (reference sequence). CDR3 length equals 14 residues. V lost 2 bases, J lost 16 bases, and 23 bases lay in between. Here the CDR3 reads CAWSTSDLSVFGFF. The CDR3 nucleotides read TGTGCCTGGAGTACATCGGACCTCTCGGTGTTTGGGTTTTTT.

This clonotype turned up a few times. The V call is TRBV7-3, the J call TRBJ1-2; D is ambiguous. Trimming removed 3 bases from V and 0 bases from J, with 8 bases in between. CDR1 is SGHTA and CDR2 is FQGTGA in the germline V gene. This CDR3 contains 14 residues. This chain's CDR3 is CASSLGTSNYGYTF. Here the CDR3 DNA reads TGTGCCAGCAGCTTGGGTACCTCTAACTATGGCTACACCTTC.